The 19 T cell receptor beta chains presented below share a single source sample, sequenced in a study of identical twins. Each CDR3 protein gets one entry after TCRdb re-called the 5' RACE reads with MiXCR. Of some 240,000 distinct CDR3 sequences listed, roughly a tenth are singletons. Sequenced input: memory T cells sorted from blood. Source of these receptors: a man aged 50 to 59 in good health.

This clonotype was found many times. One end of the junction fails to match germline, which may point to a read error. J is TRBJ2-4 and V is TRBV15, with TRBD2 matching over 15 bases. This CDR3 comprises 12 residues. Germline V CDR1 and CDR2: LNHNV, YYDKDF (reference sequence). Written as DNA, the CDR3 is TGTGCCACCAGCAGAGGGACTAGCGGGGGGGCCTTC. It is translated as CATSRGTSGGAF.

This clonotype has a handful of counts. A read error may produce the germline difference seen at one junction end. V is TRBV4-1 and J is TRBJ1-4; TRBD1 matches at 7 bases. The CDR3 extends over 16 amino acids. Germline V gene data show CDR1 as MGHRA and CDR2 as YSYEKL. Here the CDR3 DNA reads TGCGCCAGCAGCCAAAACCCGGGACAGTCTAATGAAAAACCGTTTTTT. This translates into CASSQNPGQSNEKPFF.

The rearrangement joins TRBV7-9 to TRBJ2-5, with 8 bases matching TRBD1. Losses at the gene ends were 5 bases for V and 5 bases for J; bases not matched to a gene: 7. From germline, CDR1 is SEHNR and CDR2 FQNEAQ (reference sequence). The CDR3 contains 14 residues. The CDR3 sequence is CASSADRARETQYF. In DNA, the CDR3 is TGTGCCAGCAGCGCGGACAGGGCCCGGGAGACCCAGTACTTC.

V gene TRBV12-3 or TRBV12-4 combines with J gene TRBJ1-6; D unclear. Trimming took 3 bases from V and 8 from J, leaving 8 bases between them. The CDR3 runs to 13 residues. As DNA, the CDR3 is TGTGCCAGCAGTTTTTCAACTTATTCACCCCTCCACTTT. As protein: CASSFSTYSPLHF.

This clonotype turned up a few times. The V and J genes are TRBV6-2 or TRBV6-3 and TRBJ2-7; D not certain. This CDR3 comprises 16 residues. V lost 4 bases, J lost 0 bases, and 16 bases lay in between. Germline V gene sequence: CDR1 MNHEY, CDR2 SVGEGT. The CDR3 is CASSSRPRPSSYEQYF. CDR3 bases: TGTGCCAGCAGTTCCCGTCCAAGGCCAAGCTCCTACGAGCAGTACTTC.

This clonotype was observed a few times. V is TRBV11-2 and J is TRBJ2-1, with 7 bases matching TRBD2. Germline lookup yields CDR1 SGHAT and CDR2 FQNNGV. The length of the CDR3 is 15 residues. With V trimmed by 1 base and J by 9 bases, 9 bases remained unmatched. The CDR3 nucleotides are TGTGCCAGCAGCTTAGTACTAGCACGGGAGGTTGAGCAGTTCTTC. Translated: CASSLVLAREVEQFF.

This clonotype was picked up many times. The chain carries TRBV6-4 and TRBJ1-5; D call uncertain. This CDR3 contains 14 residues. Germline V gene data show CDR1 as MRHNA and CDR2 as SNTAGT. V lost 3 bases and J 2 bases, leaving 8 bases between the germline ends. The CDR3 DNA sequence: TGTGCCAGCAGTGAGGCTGGGGGCAATCAGCCCCAGCATTTT. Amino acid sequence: CASSEAGGNQPQHF.

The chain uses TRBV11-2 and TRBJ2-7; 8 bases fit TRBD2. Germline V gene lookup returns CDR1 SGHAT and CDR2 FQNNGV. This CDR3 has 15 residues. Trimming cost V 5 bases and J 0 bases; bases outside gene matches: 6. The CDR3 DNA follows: TGTGCCAGCAGCCGGGGCGGGGGGCCCTCCTACGAGCAGTACTTC. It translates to CASSRGGGPSYEQYF.

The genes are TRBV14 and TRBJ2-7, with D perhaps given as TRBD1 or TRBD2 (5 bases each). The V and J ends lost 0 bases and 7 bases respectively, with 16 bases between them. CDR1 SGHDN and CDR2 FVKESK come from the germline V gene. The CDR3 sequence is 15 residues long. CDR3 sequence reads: CASSQDLARGTEQYF. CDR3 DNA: TGTGCCAGCAGCCAAGATTTGGCCCGAGGGACGGAGCAGTACTTC.

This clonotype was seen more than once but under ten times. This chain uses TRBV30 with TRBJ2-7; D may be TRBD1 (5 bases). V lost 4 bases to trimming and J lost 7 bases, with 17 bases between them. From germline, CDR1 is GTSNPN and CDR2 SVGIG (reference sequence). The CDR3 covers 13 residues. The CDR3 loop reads CAWTRVGAWEQYF. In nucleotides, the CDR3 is TGTGCCTGGACCCGAGTAGGGGCGTGGGAGCAGTACTTC. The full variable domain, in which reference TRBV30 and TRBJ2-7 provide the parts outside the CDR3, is SQTIHQWPATLVQPVGSPLSLECTVEGTSNPNLYWYRQAAGRGLQLLFYSVGIGQISSEVPQNLSASRPQDRQFILSSKKLLLSDSGFYLCAWTRVGAWEQYFGPGTRLTVT.

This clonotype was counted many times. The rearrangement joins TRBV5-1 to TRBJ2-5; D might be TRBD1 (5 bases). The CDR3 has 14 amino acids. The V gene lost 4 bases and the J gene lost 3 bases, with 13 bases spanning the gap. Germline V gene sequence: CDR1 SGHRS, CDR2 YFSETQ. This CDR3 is CASSPGAYKETQYF. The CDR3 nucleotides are TGCGCCAGCAGCCCTGGGGCGTATAAAGAGACCCAGTACTTC.

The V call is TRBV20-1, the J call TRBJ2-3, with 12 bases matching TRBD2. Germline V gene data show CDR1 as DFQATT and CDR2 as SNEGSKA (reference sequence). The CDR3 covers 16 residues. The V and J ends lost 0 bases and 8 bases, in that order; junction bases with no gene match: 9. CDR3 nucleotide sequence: TGCAGTGCTAGAGATGGGCTGAGGACTAGCGGGACTACGCAGTATTTT. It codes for CSARDGLRTSGTTQYF.

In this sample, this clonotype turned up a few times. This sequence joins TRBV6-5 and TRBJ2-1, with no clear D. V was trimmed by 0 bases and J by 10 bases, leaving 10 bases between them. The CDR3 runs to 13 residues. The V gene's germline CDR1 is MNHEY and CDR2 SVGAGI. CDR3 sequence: CASSYSNVREQFF. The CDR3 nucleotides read TGTGCCAGCAGTTACTCGAACGTCCGAGAGCAGTTCTTC.

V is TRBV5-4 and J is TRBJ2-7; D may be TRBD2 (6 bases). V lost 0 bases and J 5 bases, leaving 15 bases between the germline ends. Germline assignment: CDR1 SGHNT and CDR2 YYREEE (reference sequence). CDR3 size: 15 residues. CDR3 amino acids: CASSLGRSLADEQYF. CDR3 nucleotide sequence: TGTGCCAGCAGCTTGGGACGCTCTTTAGCGGACGAGCAGTACTTC.

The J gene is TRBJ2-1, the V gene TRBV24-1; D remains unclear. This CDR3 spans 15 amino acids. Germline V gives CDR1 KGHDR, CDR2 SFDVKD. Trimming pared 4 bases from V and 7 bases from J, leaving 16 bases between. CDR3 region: CATSEPSNLGNEQFF. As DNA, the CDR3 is TGTGCCACCAGTGAGCCCTCCAATCTGGGGAATGAGCAGTTCTTC.

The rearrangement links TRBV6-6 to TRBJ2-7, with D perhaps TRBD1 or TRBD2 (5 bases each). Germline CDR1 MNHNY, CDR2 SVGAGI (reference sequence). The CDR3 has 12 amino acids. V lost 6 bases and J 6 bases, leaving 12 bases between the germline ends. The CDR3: CASRTGRGEQYF. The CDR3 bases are TGTGCCAGCAGGACGGGAAGGGGCGAGCAGTACTTC.

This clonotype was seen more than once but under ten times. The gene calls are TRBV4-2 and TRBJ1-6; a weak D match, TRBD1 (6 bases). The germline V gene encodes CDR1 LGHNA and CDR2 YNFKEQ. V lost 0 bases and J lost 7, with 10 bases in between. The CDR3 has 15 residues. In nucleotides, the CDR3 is TGTGCCAGCAGCCAAGAACAGGGCCCGAATTCACCCCTCCACTTT. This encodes CASSQEQGPNSPLHF.

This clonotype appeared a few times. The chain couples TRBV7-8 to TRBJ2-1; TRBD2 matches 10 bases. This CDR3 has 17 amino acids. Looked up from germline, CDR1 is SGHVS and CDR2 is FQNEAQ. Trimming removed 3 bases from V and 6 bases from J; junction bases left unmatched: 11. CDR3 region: CASSFPKREGRGNEQFF. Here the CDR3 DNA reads TGTGCCAGCAGCTTCCCCAAGCGGGAGGGCCGGGGCAATGAGCAGTTCTTC.

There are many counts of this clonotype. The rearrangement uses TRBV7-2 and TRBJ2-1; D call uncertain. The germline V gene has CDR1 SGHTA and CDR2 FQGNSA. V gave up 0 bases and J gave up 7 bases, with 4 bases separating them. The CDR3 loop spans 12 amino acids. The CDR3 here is CASSLAQNEQFF. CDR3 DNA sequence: TGTGCCAGCAGCTTAGCGCAAAATGAGCAGTTCTTC.